This T cell receptor beta chain derives from a study of T cells in Graves' hyperthyroidism and ophthalmopathy. General study points: Most thyroid clonotypes with frequency above 0.001 were detected in blood.

With regard to this clonotype: Its cognate antigen is unknown.

Fresh peripheral blood, 8 to 10 ml, was the source of the PBMCs. There were TCR beta CDR3 regions amplified from RNA transcripts. A set of HTBI primers served as the primers for a first-round RT-PCR of the TCR CDR3. TCRdb analysed the multiplex PCR reads with MiXCR anew, one entry per CDR3 protein. The sample has over 700,000 distinct CDR3 sequences; over 35% are singletons. The sequence came from a woman aged 40 to 50 with Graves' hyperthyroidism. The sample consisted of blood.

The DNA for the CDR3 is TGTGCCAGCAGAAGAACTGGGACAGCATACGAGCAGTACTTC. Its protein product is CASRRTGTAYEQYF. The chain carries TRBV6-6 and TRBJ2-7; 7 bases line up with TRBD1. V dropped 6 bases and J dropped 4; count of bases not matched to a gene: 9. The V gene's germline CDR1 is MNHNY and CDR2 SVGAGI (reference sequence). CDR3 length equals 14 residues.